The T cell receptor beta chain under discussion was sequenced for a study of blood T cell repertoires in COVID-19. About the research overall: PBMCs, B-cell-depleted T cells, or T cells were the source of the cDNA or gDNA that made up the material.

The CDR3 is 12 amino acids. Trimming stripped 7 bases from V and 1 base from J, with 6 bases between. CDR1 and CDR2 from the germline V gene are WSHSY and SAAADI. Donors in Cohort 3 counted as recovered after two negative PCRs, clearance, or symptom resolution. Authors' processing steps: Counts of nucleated cells, estimated from reference gene primer amplification, were obtained. TCRdb's copy holds only in-frame clones and misses some; the assay was immunoSEQ multiplex PCR. V, J and clone size are those of that table, while D and trimming were read from the DNA. The sample contains over 100,000 clones, over 80% of which appear only once.

What was sequenced was PBMCs or T cells enriched from blood (not recorded which). This chain uses TRBV10-2 with TRBJ2-3; possibly TRBD1 for D (5 bases). The source is a woman aged 25 to 39 who had recovered from COVID-19. The CDR3: CASIQGTDTQYF. The CDR3 bases are TGCGCCAGCATACAGGGCACAGATACGCAGTATTTT.